This entry lists 21 T cell receptor beta chains sequenced from one sample in a study of shared clonotypes between healthy human individuals. The assay was immunoSEQ multiplex PCR, and TCRdb's table has in-frame clones only and misses some. The data contain approximately 980,000 clones, roughly 72% of them singletons. The sample was memory CD4+ T cells sorted from blood. Sample subset: CD45RA-negative fraction. These receptors all stem from a man between 18 and 35 years old in good health.

As to this clone: At one end the junction does not follow the germline gene, possibly because of a read error. The chain recombines TRBV7-7 with TRBJ2-3; possibly TRBD1 for D (6 bases). The germline V gene has CDR1 SSHAT and CDR2 FNYEAQ (reference sequence). There are 16 residues in the CDR3. The CDR3 loop is CASSLGGSPSTDTQYF. The CDR3 DNA follows: TGTGCTAGCAGCTTAGGGGGTAGCCCTAGCACAGATACGCAGTATTTT.

The genes are TRBV5-4 and TRBJ2-1; 9 bases map to TRBD1. The trim removed 4 bases at V and 4 bases at J, leaving 9 bases unmatched. The CDR3 consists of 16 residues. Looked up from germline, CDR1 is SGHNT and CDR2 is YYREEE (reference sequence). The CDR3 protein is CASSTHTGGPYNEQFF. Written as DNA, the CDR3 is TGTGCCAGCAGCACCCACACAGGGGGCCCTTACAATGAGCAGTTCTTC.

This clone appeared once. The identical CDR3 is also encoded by other nucleotide sequences in the sample. The chain carries TRBV19 and TRBJ2-5; no clear D. Trimming left V 5 bases short and J 0 bases short, with 7 bases between. Germline CDR1 is LNHDA and CDR2 is SQIVND (reference sequence). The length of the CDR3 is 13 residues. The chain's CDR3 is CASSQLHQETQYF. CDR3 nucleotides: TGTGCCAGTAGTCAACTACACCAAGAGACCCAGTACTTC.

The rearrangement joins TRBV10-2 to TRBJ2-3; D is uncertain. With 5 bases removed from V and 2 bases from J, the gap between germline ends came to 11 bases. This CDR3 has 14 amino acids. The germline CDR1 and CDR2 sequences are WSHSY and SAAADI. The CDR3 spells CASSIKGFTDTQYF. The CDR3 nucleotides read TGCGCCAGCAGTATAAAAGGGTTCACAGATACGCAGTATTTT.

V gene TRBV6-6 combines with J gene TRBJ1-4; a possible D gene is TRBD1 (5 bases). V was clipped by 6 bases and J by 2 bases, with 10 bases between them. CDR3 length: 14 amino acids. Germline lookup yields CDR1 MNHNY and CDR2 SVGAGI (reference sequence). The CDR3 here is CASSWGTTNEKLFF. The CDR3 DNA is TGTGCCAGCAGCTGGGGGACTACTAATGAAAAACTGTTTTTT.

This clone was seen only once. This rearrangement joins TRBV6-1 to TRBJ1-1; D remains ambiguous. V was clipped by 2 bases and J by 4 bases, with 8 bases between them. The CDR3 covers 13 residues. The germline V gene has CDR1 MNHNS and CDR2 SASEGT. As DNA, the CDR3 is TGTGCCAGCAGTGAAATGGCGACCACTGAAGCTTTCTTT. It specifies CASSEMATTEAFF.

On this clone: This sample also contains other DNA sequences that code for the same CDR3. CDR3 residues: CASSRSESSYNEQFF. The CDR3 DNA reads TGCGCCAGCAGCAGATCCGAGAGCTCCTACAATGAGCAGTTCTTC. This chain joins TRBV4-1 and TRBJ2-1; no firm D call. The V end lost 5 bases, the J end lost 0 bases, and 11 bases lay between the germline ends. Germline lookup yields CDR1 MGHRA and CDR2 YSYEKL. CDR3 length: 15 residues.

CDR3: CASSSGSGGNEKLFF. CDR3 sequence (DNA): TGTGCCAGTAGCTCCGGGAGCGGCGGGAATGAAAAACTGTTTTTT. This chain uses TRBV19 with TRBJ1-4; D is unresolved. CDR3 length: 15 amino acids. CDR1 LNHDA and CDR2 SQIVND come from the germline V gene (reference sequence). V was trimmed by 6 bases and J by 5 bases, leaving 16 bases between them.

The DNA of the CDR3 is TGTGCCACCCTAGCGCTCTCCTACGAGCAGTACTTC. Protein: CATLALSYEQYF. The chain has TRBV19 and TRBJ2-7; perhaps TRBD2 as D (6 bases). From germline, CDR1 is LNHDA and CDR2 SQIVND (reference sequence). The CDR3 extends over 12 amino acids. Trimming stripped 10 bases from V and 0 bases from J, with 10 bases between.

This clone was observed at least ten times. This chain uses TRBV5-6 with TRBJ1-2; no firm D call. The germline V and J ends were trimmed by 4 bases and 1 base, with 17 bases remaining between them. Germline CDR1 and CDR2: SGHDT and YYEEEE. The CDR3 runs 16 residues. CDR3 residues: CASSNSRSSNNYGYTF. For the CDR3, the DNA is TGTGCCAGCAGCAACTCGAGGTCCAGTAATAACTATGGCTACACCTTC.

This rearrangement joins TRBV5-1 to TRBJ1-2; D uncertain. The CDR3 extends over 15 amino acids. Trimming stripped 3 bases from V and 4 bases from J, with 16 bases between. Germline CDR1 SGHRS, CDR2 YFSETQ. The CDR3 spells CASSWNSQEFYGYTF. The CDR3, as DNA: TGCGCCAGCAGCTGGAACAGTCAAGAGTTCTATGGCTACACCTTC.

The chain recombines TRBV5-6 with TRBJ1-5; D perhaps matches TRBD1 (5 bases). Trimming took off 4 bases at V and 4 bases at J, with 18 bases between the two ends. Germline assignment: CDR1 SGHDT and CDR2 YYEEEE. CDR3 length equals 16 residues. CDR3 coding DNA: TGTGCCAGCAGCAAGGAGGGGCCGGGGTCGAATCAGCCCCAGCATTTT. Translating gives CASSKEGPGSNQPQHF. Drawing the rest from reference TRBV5-6 and TRBJ1-5, the complete variable domain is DAGVTQSPTHLIKTRGQQVTLRCSPKSGHDTVSWYQQALGQGPQFIFQYYEEEERQRGNFPDRFSGHQFPNYSSELNVNALLLGDSALYLCASSKEGPGSNQPQHFGDGTRLSIL.

As concerns this clone: The sample contains more than one DNA sequence encoding this CDR3. This chain joins TRBV18 and TRBJ1-1; 9 bases agree with TRBD1. The CDR3 spans 15 residues. In germline, CDR1 is KGHSH, CDR2 LQKENI. The J segment lost 1 base and the V segment lost 3 bases, leaving 3 bases of the junction unmatched. CDR3 region: CASSPGTGWNTEAFF. The CDR3 nucleotides read TGTGCCAGCTCACCGGGGACAGGGTGGAACACTGAAGCTTTCTTT. The whole variable domain, remainder taken from reference TRBV18 and TRBJ1-1, is NAGVMQNPRHLVRRRGQEARLRCSPMKGHSHVYWYRQLPEEGLKFMVYLQKENIIDESGMPKERFSAEFPKEGPSILRIQQVVRGDSAAYFCASSPGTGWNTEAFFGQGTRLTVV.

The V gene is TRBV7-8, the J gene TRBJ2-7; D is ambiguous. V dropped 1 base and J dropped 3 bases, with 13 bases sitting between them. CDR3 length: 15 residues. Germline loops: CDR1 SGHVS, CDR2 FQNEAQ. In nucleotides, the CDR3 is TGTGCCAGCAGCTTAGGGATAACAAGGGACTACGAGCAGTACTTC. It encodes CASSLGITRDYEQYF.

As for this clone: The sample holds other DNA sequences that translate to the same CDR3. The chain has TRBV4-3 and TRBJ1-6, with 10 bases matching TRBD1. Trimming took 3 bases from V and 9 from J; bases not matched to a gene: 2. The CDR3 consists of 14 residues. Germline lookup yields CDR1 LGHNA and CDR2 YSLEER. CDR3 in DNA: TGCGCCAGCAGCCAGGACAGGGGGATTTCACCCCTCCACTTT. Translation: CASSQDRGISPLHF.

This clone was observed a few times. The genes are TRBV6-5 and TRBJ1-5; no reliable D call. V was clipped by 3 bases and J by 11 bases, with 14 bases between them. The CDR3 has 13 amino acids. Germline V gene lookup returns CDR1 MNHEY and CDR2 SVGAGI. In nucleotides, the CDR3 is TGTGCCAGCAGTTATGACGGATTCACGTCCCAGCATTTT. This sequence encodes CASSYDGFTSQHF.

This chain connects TRBV6-5 to TRBJ1-2, with a possible D match to TRBD1 (6 bases). The CDR3 length is 12 residues. The V and J ends lost 6 bases and 4 bases respectively, with 9 bases between them. CDR1 MNHEY and CDR2 SVGAGI come from the germline V gene. DNA for the CDR3: TGTGCCAGCAGGGGGGCGTCCTATGGCTACACCTTC. This translates into CASRGASYGYTF.

V gene TRBV5-8 combines with J gene TRBJ2-1; the match to TRBD1 covers 9 bases. Losses at the gene ends were 1 base for V and 7 bases for J; bases not matched to a gene: 6. The CDR3 is made up of 15 amino acids. Germline values: CDR1 SGHTS, CDR2 YDEGEE. The CDR3 nucleotides read TGTGCCAGCAGCTTGTTACAGGGGGCAAGGAATGAGCAGTTCTTC. This codes for CASSLLQGARNEQFF. The full variable domain, in which reference TRBV5-8 and TRBJ2-1 provide the parts outside the CDR3, is EAGVTQSPTHLIKTRGQQATLRCSPISGHTSVYWYQQALGLGLQFLLWYDEGEERNRGNFPPRFSGRQFPNYSSELNVNALELEDSALYLCASSLLQGARNEQFFGPGTRLTVL.

The CDR3 protein is CASSPSAGLGGEQFF. Written as DNA, the CDR3 is TGTGCCAGCAGCCCCTCTGCGGGCCTAGGAGGTGAGCAGTTCTTC. This chain uses TRBV7-3 with TRBJ2-1; a possible D gene is TRBD2 (5 bases). V lost 5 bases and J lost 9, with 20 bases in between. Germline V gene lookup returns CDR1 SGHTA and CDR2 FQGTGA. The CDR3 is 15 amino acids.

The chain employs TRBV5-4 and TRBJ2-5, with D possibly being TRBD1 (6 bases). The CDR3 loop spans 12 amino acids. Per germline, CDR1 SGHNT and CDR2 YYREEE (reference sequence). V was pared by 5 bases and J by 7 bases, with 12 bases between. CDR3 protein: CASRPDSGTQYF. DNA for the CDR3: TGTGCCAGCAGACCGGACAGCGGGACCCAGTACTTC. Based on the CDR3 plus reference TRBV5-4 and TRBJ2-5, the full variable domain is ETGVTQSPTHLIKTRGQQVTLRCSSQSGHNTVSWYQQALGQGPQFIFQYYREEENGRGNFPPRFSGLQFPNYSSELNVNALELDDSALYLCASRPDSGTQYFGPGTRLLVL.

The J gene is TRBJ2-1, the V gene TRBV5-1; TRBD2 aligns across 9 bases. The CDR3 contains 14 residues. Trimming took 8 bases from V and 1 from J; bases not matched to a gene: 4. Germline CDR1 reads SGHRS; CDR2 reads YFSETQ. The chain's CDR3 is CASKTSGSYNEQFF. The CDR3 bases are TGCGCCAGTAAGACTAGCGGTTCCTACAATGAGCAGTTCTTC.